These 13 T cell receptor beta chains came from one sample sequenced in a study of tumor-infiltrating lymphocytes in primary liver carcinoma. Unsorted whole blood yielded blood RNA, and germline DNA was extracted as well. The investigators made TCR beta cDNA from approximately 500 ng total RNA, using a constant-region primer. Libraries of TCR beta came from three nested multiplex PCR rounds with slightly modified ARM-PCR. The first two PCR rounds, roughly 9 cycles each, used TRBV1-TRBV30 forward primers and a C-beta reverse primer. TCRdb passed the multiplex PCR reads through MiXCR, listing each CDR3 protein once. The table lists about 320,000 distinct CDR3 sequences, roughly two thirds of them singletons. What was sequenced was peripheral blood. These receptors came from a man aged 40-49 years with primary liver carcinoma and hepatitis B virus infection.

This chain uses TRBV11-2 with TRBJ2-7, with 10 positions matching TRBD2. The CDR3 extends over 16 amino acids. J gave up 3 bases and V 1 base, and 6 bases lay outside the gene matches. Germline CDR1 is SGHAT and CDR2 is FQNNGV. Written as DNA, the CDR3 is TGTGCCAGCAGCTTAGGAGAGACTAGCGGGCACTACGAGCAGTACTTC. It yields the protein CASSLGETSGHYEQYF.

This chain joins TRBV6-1 and TRBJ1-4, with D unclear. This CDR3 comprises 18 residues. Germline V gene sequence: CDR1 MNHNS, CDR2 SASEGT. The V and J ends lost 4 bases and 0 bases respectively, with 18 bases between them. The CDR3 loop reads CASSGFLGRRTTNEKLFF. CDR3 coding DNA: TGTGCCAGCAGTGGTTTCCTGGGGAGGCGGACAACTAATGAAAAACTGTTTTTT.

A note on this clonotype: One end of the junction varies from germline; a read error may be responsible. The J gene is TRBJ2-5, the V gene TRBV29-1; D might be TRBD2 (5 bases). The CDR3 extends over 10 amino acids. The germline gives CDR1 SQVTM, CDR2 ANQGSEA. Here the CDR3 reads CSGGQDTQYF. The CDR3 DNA reads as TGCAGTGGCGGGCAAGATACCCAGTACTTC.

The gene calls are TRBV11-3 and TRBJ2-1; TRBD2 aligns across 11 bases. Per the germline V gene, CDR1 is SGHNT and CDR2 is YENEEA. J gave up 3 bases and V 7 bases, and 5 bases lay outside the gene matches. The CDR3 spans 15 residues. The CDR3 nucleotides are TGTGCCAGCATCCCAACTAGCGGGAGCTACAATGAGCAGTTCTTC. It codes for CASIPTSGSYNEQFF.

This rearrangement joins TRBV11-1 to TRBJ2-3; no definite D call. Germline lookup yields CDR1 SGHAT and CDR2 FQDESV (reference sequence). This CDR3 contains 14 residues. V was shortened by 6 bases and J by 3 bases, with 13 bases between the two germline ends. CDR3 residues: CASSTQTRTDTQYF. The CDR3 DNA is TGTGCCAGCAGTACTCAAACAAGGACAGATACGCAGTATTTT.

As for this clonotype: A much larger clonotype is one base distant, so this may be a read error. The CDR3 protein is CANSEAADMSEAFF. CDR3 bases: TGTGCCAACAGTGAAGCAGCCGACATGAGTGAAGCTTTCTTT. The rearrangement uses TRBV6-1 and TRBJ1-1, with D unresolved. From germline, CDR1 is MNHNS and CDR2 SASEGT. CDR3 length equals 14 residues.

CDR3 region: CASSLDRGSTEAFF. For the CDR3, the DNA is TGTGCCAGCAGCTTGGACAGGGGTTCGACTGAAGCTTTCTTT. The V call is TRBV7-8, the J call TRBJ1-1; 9 positions match TRBD1. In germline, CDR1 is SGHVS, CDR2 FQNEAQ. Trimming cost V 3 bases and J 5 bases; bases outside gene matches: 4. The CDR3 length is 14 residues.

In its sample, this clonotype was seen a few times. The chain couples TRBV7-8 to TRBJ2-2; TRBD2 might be the D (6 bases). V was pared by 4 bases and J by 3 bases, with 12 bases between. CDR1 and CDR2 from the germline V gene are SGHVS and FQNEAQ. The length of the CDR3 is 15 residues. CDR3 protein: CASSSRGLDTGELFF. The CDR3 DNA reads as TGTGCCAGCAGCTCCCGGGGGTTGGACACCGGGGAGCTGTTTTTT. The complete variable domain, with remaining parts taken from reference TRBV7-8 and TRBJ2-2, reads GAGVSQSPRYKVAKRGQDVALRCDPISGHVSLFWYQQALGQGPEFLTYFQNEAQLDKSGLPSDRFFAERPEGSVSTLKIQRTQQEDSAVYLCASSSRGLDTGELFFGEGSRLTVL.

In regard to this clonotype: One base away lies a much larger clone, so this may be a sequencing read error. The chain has TRBV5-6 and TRBJ2-1; 11 bases agree with TRBD2. J lost 5 bases, V lost 6 bases, and 10 bases had no gene match. CDR3 size: 16 residues. Germline lookup yields CDR1 SGHDT and CDR2 YYEEEE. The CDR3 DNA sequence: TGTGCCAGCAACATAGATCCGGGACTAGCGGACAATGAGCAGTTCTTC. Its protein product is CASNIDPGLADNEQFF.

V and J are TRBV4-1 and TRBJ2-1, with 7 positions matching TRBD2. CDR3 length: 21 residues. The germline CDR1 and CDR2 sequences are MGHRA and YSYEKL. The V and J ends lost 4 bases and 0 bases, in that order; junction bases with no gene match: 21. In nucleotides, the CDR3 is TGCGCCAGCAGCCCCTTTGCATTAGGACTAGTGGGACCCAGCTCCTACAATGAGCAGTTCTTC. Its protein is CASSPFALGLVGPSSYNEQFF.

With respect to this clonotype: The germline gene is not matched at one end of the junction; a read error may be the cause. V gene TRBV6-1 combines with J gene TRBJ2-1, with D perhaps matching TRBD1 (6 bases). This CDR3 region has 15 residues. The germline CDR1 and CDR2 sequences are MNHNS and SASEGT. Written as DNA, the CDR3 is TGTGCCAGCAGCCCTACAGGGTGGAGAGGCGGTGAGCAGTCCTTC. Its translation: CASSPTGWRGGEQSF.

About this clonotype itself: A read error may account for a junction end that differs from germline. J is TRBJ1-1 and V is TRBV6-6, with D maybe TRBD1 (5 bases). The V gene's germline CDR1 is MNHNY and CDR2 SVGAGI (reference sequence). The CDR3 consists of 15 residues. The CDR3 DNA reads as TGTGCCAGCAGTTACTCGGGGAGGGGAGTCACTGAGGCTTTCTTT. Its protein product is CASSYSGRGVTEAFF.

This clonotype showed up just once. A much larger clone differs by one base, so this may be a read error. V is TRBV29-1 and J is TRBJ2-7; D possibly uses TRBD1 or TRBD2 (5 bases each). The CDR3 is made up of 11 amino acids. Trimming stripped 3 bases from V and 6 bases from J, with 9 bases between. Germline loops: CDR1 SQVTM, CDR2 ANQGSEA. CDR3 sequence (DNA): TGCAGCGTTGAGGGGGTTTGCGAGCAGTACTTC. Amino acids: CSVEGVCEQYF.